Here is one T cell receptor (beta chain) with its context. Losses at the gene ends were 5 bases for V and 8 bases for J; bases not matched to a gene: 9. Germline V gene data show CDR1 as SEHNR and CDR2 as FQNEAQ (reference sequence). The CDR3 contains 16 residues. The sample is drawn from a study of blood T cell repertoires in COVID-19. The table came from immunoSEQ multiplex PCR; TCRdb's copy has only in-frame clones and leaves some out. This table holds under 350,000 clones, about 86% found once. This TCR came from a woman in her forties with acute COVID-19. Material: PBMCs or T cells enriched from blood (not recorded which). The chain links TRBV7-9 to TRBJ2-3; 14 bases agree with TRBD2. The CDR3 DNA sequence: TGTGCCAGCAGCCCGGGACTAGCGGGAGTGAGGAGTACGCAGTATTTT. Its translation: CASSPGLAGVRSTQYF.